This T cell receptor beta chain was sequenced during a study of response to subunit inactivated influenza vaccine. Overall study results and limits: After each seasonal influenza vaccination, few new T cells are recruited, the authors suggested.

Of note for this clonotype: Its antigen is unidentified.

MiXCR, applied by TCRdb to the RT-PCR reads, yields one record per CDR3 protein. The table lists fewer than 750,000 distinct CDR3 sequences, around 15% of them singletons. The length of the CDR3 is 13 residues. Deletions cut 1 base from V and 8 bases from J, with 10 bases between. Germline CDR1 and CDR2: SGHTA and FQGNSA. The origin of this receptor is a man aged 50 or older who received an inactivated influenza vaccine. The sample was PBMCs from blood, taken about 11 days after vaccination. V gene TRBV7-2 combines with J gene TRBJ2-3; D ambiguous. This CDR3 reads CASSLDPVGTQYF. CDR3 nucleotide sequence: TGTGCCAGCAGCTTAGACCCGGTGGGTACGCAGTATTTT.